The 17 T cell receptor beta chains below come from one sample, sequenced in a study of blood T cell repertoires in COVID-19. Assay: immunoSEQ multiplex PCR; the TCRdb copy retains only in-frame clones and omits some. The sample includes 200,000 or so clones, approximately 80% of them seen just once. Sample: peripheral blood. These receptors all stem from a human donor with acute or convalescent COVID-19. The donor label of this sample is uncertain.

The V call is TRBV7-3, the J call TRBJ2-7; 10 nucleotides align to TRBD2. Germline V gene sequence: CDR1 SGHTA, CDR2 FQGTGA. The CDR3 is made up of 13 amino acids. Trimming took 2 bases from V and 9 from J; bases not matched to a gene: 4. The CDR3 nucleotides are TGTGCCAGCAGCTTAGCTAGCGGGAGAATGCAGTACTTC. This codes for CASSLASGRMQYF.

This clone is a singleton in its sample. The gene calls are TRBV6-5 and TRBJ1-4, with D possibly matching TRBD1 (6 bases). V lost 2 bases and J 7 bases, leaving 8 bases between the germline ends. There are 13 residues in the CDR3. The germline CDR1 and CDR2 sequences are MNHEY and SVGAGI. CDR3 bases: TGTGCCAGCAGTTACCCAGGGGTTGAAAAACTGTTTTTT. It encodes CASSYPGVEKLFF.

The chain employs TRBV24-1 and TRBJ2-3; D ambiguous. The V end lost 0 bases, the J end lost 2 bases, and 5 bases lay between the germline ends. This CDR3 has 14 amino acids. From germline, CDR1 is KGHDR and CDR2 SFDVKD. The CDR3 sequence is CATSDLWPTDTQYF. As DNA, the CDR3 is TGTGCCACCAGTGATTTGTGGCCCACAGATACGCAGTATTTT.

CDR3: CASSPRYEQYF. CDR3 sequence (DNA): TGTGCCAGCAGCCCGCGCTACGAGCAGTACTTC. The J gene is TRBJ2-7, the V gene TRBV28; the D is unclear. Trimming removed 6 bases at V and 3 bases at J, with 6 bases between. The germline gives CDR1 MDHEN, CDR2 SYDVKM. CDR3 length: 11 residues.

The V and J genes are TRBV5-1 and TRBJ1-4; D gene uncertain. V shed 4 bases and J shed 4 bases, with 11 bases lying between them. The CDR3 sequence is 14 residues long. The V gene's germline CDR1 is SGHRS and CDR2 YFSETQ. CDR3 loop: CASSINTINEKLFF. CDR3 bases: TGCGCCAGCAGCATCAACACAATTAATGAAAAACTGTTTTTT.

The chain combines TRBV19 with TRBJ2-7; maybe TRBD2 (6 bases). Looked up from germline, CDR1 is LNHDA and CDR2 is SQIVND (reference sequence). The germline V and J ends were trimmed by 3 bases and 2 bases, with 14 bases remaining between them. This CDR3 spans 15 amino acids. The CDR3 DNA reads TGTGCCAGTAGTATCGCGGGGTTGGGGGCCTACGAGCAGTACTTC. Translated, it gives CASSIAGLGAYEQYF. The full variable domain, with the rest looked up from reference TRBV19 and TRBJ2-7, is DGGITQSPKYLFRKEGQNVTLSCEQNLNHDAMYWYRQDPGQGLRLIYYSQIVNDFQKGDIAEGYSVSREKKESFPLTVTSAQKNPTAFYLCASSIAGLGAYEQYFGPGTRLTVT.

J is TRBJ1-1 and V is TRBV9, with TRBD1 matching over 7 bases. V lost 0 bases to trimming and J lost 8 bases; unmatched junction nucleotides: 7. CDR3 length: 14 residues. Germline V gene sequence: CDR1 SGDLS, CDR2 YYNGEE. CDR3 in DNA: TGTGCCAGCAGCGTAGAGGACAGGAGGGCGGAAGCTTTCTTT. Translation: CASSVEDRRAEAFF.

This chain connects TRBV30 to TRBJ2-1, with D possibly matching TRBD2 (6 bases). The germline V gene has CDR1 GTSNPN and CDR2 SVGIG (reference sequence). V was shortened by 3 bases and J by 3 bases, with 15 bases between the two germline ends. The CDR3 loop spans 15 amino acids. The CDR3 reads CAWRGRDSYYNEQFF. CDR3 coding DNA: TGTGCCTGGAGGGGCCGGGACTCCTACTACAATGAGCAGTTCTTC.

The chain joins TRBV3-1 (or the pseudogene TRBV3-2) to TRBJ2-3; 12 nucleotides align to TRBD2. Germline V CDR1 and CDR2: LGHDT, YNNKEL (reference sequence). V lost 4 bases, J lost 11 bases, and 7 bases stayed unmatched. The CDR3 runs to 14 residues. The CDR3 is CASSPWTSGAMQYF. Here the CDR3 DNA reads TGTGCCAGCAGCCCCTGGACTAGCGGGGCCATGCAGTATTTT.

V is TRBV15 and J is TRBJ1-4; D is uncertain. CDR1 LNHNV and CDR2 YYDKDF come from the germline V gene (reference sequence). The V gene lost 0 bases and the J gene lost 8 bases, with 10 bases spanning the gap. The CDR3 is 14 residues long. CDR3 sequence reads: CATSRDLEAEKLFF. CDR3 bases: TGTGCCACCAGCAGAGATCTGGAGGCGGAAAAACTGTTTTTT.

The chain is built from TRBV2 and TRBJ2-2; 12 bases fit TRBD2. V was clipped by 6 bases and J by 4 bases; unmatched bases: 3. CDR1 and CDR2 (germline): SNHLY, FYNNEI. The CDR3 spans 15 residues. In DNA form, the CDR3 reads TGTGCCAGCAGGGTGACTAGCGGGAGCACCGGGGAGCTGTTTTTT. Amino acids: CASRVTSGSTGELFF.

The V and J genes are TRBV9 and TRBJ2-7, with D hard to call. This CDR3 spans 15 amino acids. The germline CDR1 and CDR2 sequences are SGDLS and YYNGEE. Trimming took off 0 bases at V and 3 bases at J, with 13 bases between the two ends. For the CDR3, the DNA is TGTGCCAGCAGCGTAGCTCCCGGTAAACTCTACGAGCAGTACTTC. This sequence encodes CASSVAPGKLYEQYF.

V usage is TRBV25-1 and J usage is TRBJ1-4; 10 bases align to TRBD1. CDR3 size: 15 residues. Germline CDR1 reads MGHDK; CDR2 reads SYGVNS. V shed 7 bases and J 8 bases; nucleotides not matched to a gene: 10. The CDR3 DNA reads TGTGCCAGCAACCGAGGACAGGGGGGAGGGGAAAAACTGTTTTTT. Protein: CASNRGQGGGEKLFF.

This sequence joins TRBV28 and TRBJ1-5; 8 bases align to TRBD1. Germline trimming cut 6 bases from V and 1 base from J; bases unmatched to any gene: 5. Germline lookup yields CDR1 MDHEN and CDR2 SYDVKM. The CDR3 sequence is 15 residues long. CDR3 protein: CASSETGESNQPQHF. CDR3 DNA sequence: TGTGCCAGCAGCGAGACAGGGGAGAGCAATCAGCCCCAGCATTTT. The full variable domain, rest sourced from reference TRBV28 and TRBJ1-5, is DVKVTQSSRYLVKRTGEKVFLECVQDMDHENMFWYRQDPGLGLRLIYFSYDVKMKEKGDIPEGYSVSREKKERFSLILESASTNQTSMYLCASSETGESNQPQHFGDGTRLSIL.

This clone was seen a few times. The CDR3 spells CASSLLLRLAGGENEQFF. The CDR3, as DNA: TGTGCCAGCTCACTCCTCCTCCGACTAGCGGGAGGCGAGAATGAGCAGTTCTTC. The rearrangement joins TRBV18 to TRBJ2-1; TRBD2 matches at 13 bases. V shed 4 bases and J 7 bases; nucleotides not matched to a gene: 13. This CDR3 has 18 residues. In germline, CDR1 is KGHSH, CDR2 LQKENI.

V and J are TRBV11-2 and TRBJ2-7; a weak D match, TRBD1 (6 bases). Germline CDR1 and CDR2: SGHAT and FQNNGV. Trimming took 10 bases from V and 0 from J, leaving 10 bases between them. This CDR3 is built from 12 residues. CDR3 residues: CATPDSSYEQYF. DNA for the CDR3: TGTGCCACCCCGGACAGCTCCTACGAGCAGTACTTC.

This clone has just one count. The chain couples TRBV7-3 to TRBJ2-5; TRBD1 aligns across 8 bases. CDR1 is SGHTA, CDR2 FQGTGA, per germline. V lost 5 bases, J lost 5 bases, and 7 bases stayed unmatched. The CDR3 sequence is 14 residues long. For the CDR3, the DNA is TGTGCCAGCAGCCGCGACAGGGGCTGGGAGACCCAGTACTTC. Translation: CASSRDRGWETQYF.